The 29 T cell receptor beta chains reported below all come from one sample, sequenced in a study of cytomegalovirus exposure and HLA in healthy donors. Amplification used 60 Vbeta primers and 13 Jbeta primers. The assay was immunoSEQ multiplex PCR, and TCRdb's table has in-frame clones only and misses some. The sample holds 100,000 to 150,000 clones, approximately 80% seen once. Source material: PBMCs. These TCRs come from a male donor in good health and CMV-seropositive.

This clone occurred a few times. This chain uses TRBV5-4 with TRBJ1-1, with 11 bases matching TRBD1. With V trimmed by 2 bases and J by 10 bases, 13 bases remained unmatched. The CDR3 totals 16 residues. In germline, CDR1 is SGHNT, CDR2 YYREEE (reference sequence). Here the CDR3 reads CASSFGQGARGGVAFF. CDR3 nucleotides: TGTGCCAGCAGCTTCGGACAGGGGGCGCGGGGTGGTGTAGCTTTCTTT.

The V call is TRBV11-2, the J call TRBJ2-5; TRBD2 aligns across 10 bases. CDR1 SGHAT and CDR2 FQNNGV come from the germline V gene. V shed 1 base, J shed 4 bases, and the junction held 6 bases outside the gene matches. The CDR3 extends over 16 amino acids. This chain's CDR3 is CASSLGESGRVETQYF. The CDR3 DNA sequence: TGTGCCAGCAGCTTAGGAGAGAGCGGGAGGGTAGAGACCCAGTACTTC.

The chain uses TRBV6-1 and TRBJ1-5; 7 bases line up with TRBD1. In germline, CDR1 is MNHNS, CDR2 SASEGT. The V segment lost 4 bases and the J segment 1 base; nucleotides outside the gene matches: 1. The CDR3 extends over 14 amino acids. DNA for the CDR3: TGTGCCAGCAGTGGACAGGGAAGCAATCAGCCCCAGCATTTT. Amino acids: CASSGQGSNQPQHF.

A few counts support this clone. This chain uses TRBV28 with TRBJ1-1; D is unresolved. The CDR3 is 14 amino acids. V was trimmed by 3 bases and J by 1 base, leaving 9 bases between them. CDR1 MDHEN and CDR2 SYDVKM come from the germline V gene. CDR3 coding DNA: TGTGCCAGCAGTTTTGGGCAGAAGAACACTGAAGCTTTCTTT. It encodes CASSFGQKNTEAFF. Full variable domain (rest looked up from reference TRBV28 and TRBJ1-1): DVKVTQSSRYLVKRTGEKVFLECVQDMDHENMFWYRQDPGLGLRLIYFSYDVKMKEKGDIPEGYSVSREKKERFSLILESASTNQTSMYLCASSFGQKNTEAFFGQGTRLTVV.

The chain links TRBV18 to TRBJ1-4; D is unclear. Germline CDR1 reads KGHSH; CDR2 reads LQKENI. The CDR3 length is 14 residues. V lost 3 bases and J lost 5, with 10 bases in between. CDR3 sequence reads: CASSPADGNEKLFF. The CDR3 DNA is TGTGCCAGCTCACCGGCGGATGGGAATGAAAAACTGTTTTTT.

This clone was observed a few times. The V gene is TRBV5-1, the J gene TRBJ1-1, with D hard to call. V was cut by 3 bases and J by 4 bases, with 10 bases left in between. The CDR3 is made up of 13 amino acids. Germline CDR1 SGHRS, CDR2 YFSETQ. The CDR3 nucleotides read TGCGCCAGCAGCTCCCGGGTGGCCACTGAAGCTTTCTTT. Translation gives CASSSRVATEAFF. Full variable domain (rest looked up from reference TRBV5-1 and TRBJ1-1): KAGVTQTPRYLIKTRGQQVTLSCSPISGHRSVSWYQQTPGQGLQFLFEYFSETQRNKGNFPGRFSGRQFSNSRSEMNVSTLELGDSALYLCASSSRVATEAFFGQGTRLTVV.

The chain links TRBV19 to TRBJ2-3; 9 bases align to TRBD2. Germline V lookup: CDR1 LNHDA, CDR2 SQIVND (reference sequence). Germline trimming cut 8 bases from V and 3 bases from J; bases unmatched to any gene: 6. There are 14 residues in the CDR3. CDR3 in DNA: TGTGCCAGTTCTGCGGGGGGGAGAACAGATACGCAGTATTTT. It translates to CASSAGGRTDTQYF.

The V call is TRBV9, the J call TRBJ1-3; D remains ambiguous. Deletions cut 4 bases from V and 0 bases from J, with 14 bases between. This CDR3 is 16 amino acids long. The V gene's germline CDR1 is SGDLS and CDR2 YYNGEE. The CDR3 here is CASSYSDRGSGNTIYF. For the CDR3, the DNA is TGTGCCAGCAGCTACTCGGACCGGGGCTCTGGAAACACCATATATTTT.

V usage is TRBV19 and J usage is TRBJ1-2; 7 nucleotides line up with TRBD1. Germline CDR1 reads LNHDA; CDR2 reads SQIVND (reference sequence). Unmatched junction bases numbered 11, after V lost 7 bases and J lost 3 bases. The CDR3 has 15 residues. CDR3 region: CASTPLDRADYGYTF. The DNA for the CDR3 is TGTGCCAGTACCCCACTAGACAGGGCCGACTATGGCTACACCTTC.

This CDR3 reads CASSSSGHTDTQYF. CDR3 DNA sequence: TGTGCCAGCTCATCTAGCGGCCACACAGATACGCAGTATTTT. The chain couples TRBV18 to TRBJ2-3, with TRBD2 matching over 7 bases. Per germline, CDR1 KGHSH and CDR2 LQKENI. The CDR3 sequence is 14 residues long. Germline trimming cut 5 bases from V and 2 bases from J; bases unmatched to any gene: 4.

CDR3 sequence reads: CASSREARDTEAFF. The CDR3 nucleotides read TGTGCCAGCAGCCGGGAGGCCAGGGACACTGAAGCTTTCTTT. The genes are TRBV9 and TRBJ1-1; perhaps TRBD1 as D (5 bases). Trimming cost V 4 bases and J 3 bases, with 13 bases left between them. The CDR3 runs to 14 residues. CDR1 and CDR2 from the germline V gene are SGDLS and YYNGEE.

The chain links TRBV11-2 to TRBJ2-7; 7 positions match TRBD1. This CDR3 comprises 16 residues. CDR1 is SGHAT, CDR2 FQNNGV, per germline. Trimming at V came to 5 bases and at J to 0 bases, leaving 10 bases not matched to a gene. CDR3 residues: CASSAAGTDYSYEQYF. CDR3 nucleotides: TGTGCCAGCAGCGCAGCCGGGACAGACTACTCCTACGAGCAGTACTTC.

The gene calls are TRBV7-6 and TRBJ1-5, with D possibly matching TRBD1 (6 bases). The CDR3 extends over 16 amino acids. V lost 1 base, J lost 0 bases, and 10 bases lay in between. The germline CDR1 and CDR2 sequences are SGHVS and FNYEAQ. CDR3 residues: CASSLEPGDSNQPQHF. CDR3 in DNA: TGTGCCAGCAGCTTAGAACCAGGGGATAGCAATCAGCCCCAGCATTTT.

The chain uses TRBV18 and TRBJ2-7; weak D call: TRBD1 (6 bases). The CDR3 has 13 amino acids. Germline V gives CDR1 KGHSH, CDR2 LQKENI. The V end lost 3 bases, the J end lost 4 bases, and 10 bases lay between the germline ends. CDR3 sequence (DNA): TGTGCCAGCTCACCGAAACAGGGTTACGAGCAGTACTTC. It encodes CASSPKQGYEQYF.

J is TRBJ2-2 and V is TRBV15; D gene ambiguous. V was clipped by 2 bases and J by 5 bases, with 9 bases between them. The V gene's germline CDR1 is LNHNV and CDR2 YYDKDF (reference sequence). The CDR3 has 14 residues. The CDR3 is CATSRNIATGELFF. CDR3 nucleotides: TGTGCCACCAGCAGAAACATTGCTACCGGGGAGCTGTTTTTT.

The J gene is TRBJ1-5, the V gene TRBV13; 8 bases match TRBD1. The V gene end was trimmed by 5 bases and the J gene end by 7 bases; junction bases not matched to a gene: 10. The CDR3 covers 15 residues. From germline, CDR1 is PRHDT and CDR2 FYEKMQ (reference sequence). The CDR3: CASSAGQGRLQPQHF. Here the CDR3 DNA reads TGTGCCAGCAGCGCAGGACAGGGAAGATTACAGCCCCAGCATTTT. Using reference TRBV13 and TRBJ1-5 for the parts outside the CDR3, the full variable domain is AAGVIQSPRHLIKEKRETATLKCYPIPRHDTVYWYQQGPGQDPQFLISFYEKMQSDKGSIPDRFSAQQFSDYHSELNMSSLELGDSALYFCASSAGQGRLQPQHFGDGTRLSIL.

The chain joins TRBV9 to TRBJ2-3; D not resolved. This CDR3 has 14 amino acids. CDR1 is SGDLS, CDR2 YYNGEE, per germline. The ends were cut back, 3 bases at V and 0 bases at J, with 8 bases in the middle. The CDR3 DNA sequence: TGTGCCAGCAGCGCGTCCGTAAGCACAGATACGCAGTATTTT. Translating gives CASSASVSTDTQYF.

The genes are TRBV5-6 and TRBJ2-7, with 9 positions matching TRBD1. V trimming: 3 bases; J trimming: 4 bases; junction bases outside the gene matches: 5. Germline values: CDR1 SGHDT, CDR2 YYEEEE. This CDR3 spans 14 amino acids. The CDR3 DNA follows: TGTGCCAGCAGCTCCGGGACAGGGTGGTACGAGCAGTACTTC. Residues: CASSSGTGWYEQYF.

The rearrangement joins TRBV27 to TRBJ1-2; D is uncertain. This CDR3 region has 15 residues. V lost 2 bases and J lost 3, with 13 bases in between. Germline V gene sequence: CDR1 MNHEY, CDR2 SMNVEV (reference sequence). The CDR3 sequence: CASSLNPGYYYGYTF. The CDR3 DNA sequence: TGTGCCAGCAGTTTAAATCCAGGATATTACTATGGCTACACCTTC.

The V call is TRBV28, the J call TRBJ2-7, with D possibly being TRBD2 (6 bases). Germline CDR1 reads MDHEN; CDR2 reads SYDVKM. The CDR3 length is 14 residues. V lost 0 bases and J 2 bases, leaving 8 bases between the germline ends. CDR3: CASSLWGGTYEQYF. Here the CDR3 DNA reads TGTGCCAGCAGTTTATGGGGCGGGACCTACGAGCAGTACTTC.

V is TRBV6-1 and J is TRBJ1-4; possible D gene TRBD1, 6 bases. V was trimmed by 1 base and J by 8 bases, leaving 14 bases between them. The germline V gene encodes CDR1 MNHNS and CDR2 SASEGT. The CDR3 totals 15 residues. CDR3 DNA: TGTGCCAGCAGTGAAGGAGAAGGGGGGGGAGAAAAACTGTTTTTT. It encodes CASSEGEGGGEKLFF.

The chain carries TRBV19 and TRBJ2-1, with 8 bases matching TRBD1. Germline V CDR1 and CDR2: LNHDA, SQIVND (reference sequence). J was trimmed by 3 bases and V by 0 bases; bases with no gene match: 7. The CDR3 has 17 amino acids. CDR3 sequence: CASSIDGTGTSYNEQFF. CDR3 coding DNA: TGTGCCAGTAGTATAGATGGGACAGGAACGAGCTACAATGAGCAGTTCTTC.

This rearrangement joins TRBV27 to TRBJ1-1; 10 bases fit TRBD1. J gave up 6 bases and V 6 bases, and 7 bases lay outside the gene matches. The length of the CDR3 is 14 residues. The germline V gene has CDR1 MNHEY and CDR2 SMNVEV (reference sequence). CDR3 sequence (DNA): TGTGCCAGCAGCCCCGACAGGGGGCTCGCTGAAGCTTTCTTT. It yields the protein CASSPDRGLAEAFF.

The chain links TRBV5-6 to TRBJ1-5; D is unclear. Trimming took 2 bases from V and 0 from J, leaving 6 bases between them. Germline V gene data show CDR1 as SGHDT and CDR2 as YYEEEE. The CDR3 is 14 amino acids. CDR3 sequence: CASSFLFSNQPQHF. In DNA form, the CDR3 reads TGTGCCAGCAGCTTCCTTTTTAGCAATCAGCCCCAGCATTTT.

This chain links TRBV27 with TRBJ1-1; 8 nucleotides align to TRBD1. Germline assignment: CDR1 MNHEY and CDR2 SMNVEV (reference sequence). The junction had 22 bases not matched to a gene; V was cut back by 8 bases and J by 11 bases. There are 16 residues in the CDR3. The CDR3 nucleotides read TGTGCCAGCTTTCCCGGGGCAGGGGGCCACTCCTTCTGGGCTTTCTTT. Protein product: CASFPGAGGHSFWAFF.

The CDR3 DNA is TGCGCCAGCAGCGGGCAGGGGTGGAACACTGAAGCTTTCTTT. Its translation is CASSGQGWNTEAFF. This chain joins TRBV5-1 and TRBJ1-1; TRBD1 is a possible D gene (6 bases). Trimming shortened V by 4 bases and J by 1 base, and 11 bases separated the two germline ends. The V gene's germline CDR1 is SGHRS and CDR2 YFSETQ. The CDR3 length is 14 residues.

This rearrangement joins TRBV7-2 to TRBJ2-1; the match to TRBD2 covers 12 bases. Trimming took 3 bases from V and 8 from J; bases not matched to a gene: 2. This CDR3 contains 14 residues. Germline CDR1 is SGHTA and CDR2 is FQGNSA. Here the CDR3 DNA reads TGTGCCAGCAGCTTCCGACTAGCGGGAGATGAGCAGTTCTTC. Residues: CASSFRLAGDEQFF.

This clone was recorded once. V is TRBV28 and J is TRBJ2-7; D may be TRBD2 (5 bases). CDR1 is MDHEN and CDR2 is SYDVKM in the germline V gene. The CDR3 covers 16 residues. V was pared by 5 bases and J by 4 bases, with 21 bases between. The CDR3 loop is CASSQEIRTFKYEQYF. CDR3 bases: TGTGCCAGCAGTCAAGAAATAAGGACTTTCAAGTACGAGCAGTACTTC.

This chain joins TRBV18 and TRBJ2-3; 7 bases align to TRBD1. The CDR3 spans 15 residues. Trimming at V came to 3 bases and at J to 2 bases, leaving 5 bases not matched to a gene. Per the germline V gene, CDR1 is KGHSH and CDR2 is LQKENI. Here the CDR3 DNA reads TGTGCCAGCTCACCGGCGACAGGGATCACAGATACGCAGTATTTT. Translated, it gives CASSPATGITDTQYF.